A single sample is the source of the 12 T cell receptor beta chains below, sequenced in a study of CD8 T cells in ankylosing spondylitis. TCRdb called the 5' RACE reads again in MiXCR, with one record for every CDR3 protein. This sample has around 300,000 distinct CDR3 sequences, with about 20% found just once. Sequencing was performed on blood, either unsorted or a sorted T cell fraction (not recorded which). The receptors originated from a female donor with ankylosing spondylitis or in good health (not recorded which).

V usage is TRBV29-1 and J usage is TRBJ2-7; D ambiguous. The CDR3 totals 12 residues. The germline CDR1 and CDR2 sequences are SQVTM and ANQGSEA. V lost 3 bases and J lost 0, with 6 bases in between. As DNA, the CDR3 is TGCAGCGTTGAGGCGGACTCCTACGAGCAGTACTTC. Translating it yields CSVEADSYEQYF.

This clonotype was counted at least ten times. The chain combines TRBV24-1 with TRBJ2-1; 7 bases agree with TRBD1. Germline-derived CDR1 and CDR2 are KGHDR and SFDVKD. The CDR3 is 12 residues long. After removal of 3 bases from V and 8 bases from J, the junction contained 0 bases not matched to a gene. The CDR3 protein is CATSDDRDEQFF. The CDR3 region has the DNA TGTGCCACCAGTGATGACAGGGATGAGCAGTTCTTC.

The CDR3 region has the DNA TGCGCCAGCAGTAGTTGGAACAGAGGCGTCACTGAAGCTTTCTTT. It codes for CASSSWNRGVTEAFF. V gene TRBV5-1 combines with J gene TRBJ1-1, with D hard to call. Trimming cost V 5 bases and J 4 bases, with 18 bases left between them. Germline V gene lookup returns CDR1 SGHRS and CDR2 YFSETQ. This CDR3 region has 15 residues.

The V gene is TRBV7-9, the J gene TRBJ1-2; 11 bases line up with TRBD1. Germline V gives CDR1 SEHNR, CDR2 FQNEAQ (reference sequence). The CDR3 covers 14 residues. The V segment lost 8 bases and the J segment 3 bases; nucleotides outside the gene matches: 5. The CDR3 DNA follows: TGTGCCAGCTACGGACAGGGGGCTTACTATGGCTACACCTTC. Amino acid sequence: CASYGQGAYYGYTF.

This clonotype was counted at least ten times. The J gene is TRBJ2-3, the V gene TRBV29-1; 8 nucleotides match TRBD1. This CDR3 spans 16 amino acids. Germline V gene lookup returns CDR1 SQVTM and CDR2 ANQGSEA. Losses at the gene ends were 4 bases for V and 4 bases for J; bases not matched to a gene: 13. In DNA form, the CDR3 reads TGCAGCGTTGTATTGGATCGACAGGGGTGGGCAGATACGCAGTATTTT. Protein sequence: CSVVLDRQGWADTQYF.

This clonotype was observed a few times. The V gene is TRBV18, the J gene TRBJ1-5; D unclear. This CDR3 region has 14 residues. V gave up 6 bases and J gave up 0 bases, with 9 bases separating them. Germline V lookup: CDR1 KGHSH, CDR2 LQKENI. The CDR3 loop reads CASSARDSNQPQHF. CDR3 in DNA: TGTGCCAGCTCCGCTCGGGATAGCAATCAGCCCCAGCATTTT.

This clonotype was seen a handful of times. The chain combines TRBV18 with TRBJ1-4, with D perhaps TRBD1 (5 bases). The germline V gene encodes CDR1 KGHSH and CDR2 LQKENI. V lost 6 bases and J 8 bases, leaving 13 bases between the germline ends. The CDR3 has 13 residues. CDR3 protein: CASSEGTSEKLFF. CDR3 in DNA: TGTGCCAGCTCCGAGGGGACGTCGGAAAAACTGTTTTTT.

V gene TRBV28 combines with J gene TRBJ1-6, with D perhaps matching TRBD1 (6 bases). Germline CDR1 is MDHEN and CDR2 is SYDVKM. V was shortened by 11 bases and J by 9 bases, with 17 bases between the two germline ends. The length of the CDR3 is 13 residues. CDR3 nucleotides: TGTGCCGTCTCACAGGGAGGGCGTTCACCCCTCCACTTT. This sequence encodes CAVSQGGRSPLHF.

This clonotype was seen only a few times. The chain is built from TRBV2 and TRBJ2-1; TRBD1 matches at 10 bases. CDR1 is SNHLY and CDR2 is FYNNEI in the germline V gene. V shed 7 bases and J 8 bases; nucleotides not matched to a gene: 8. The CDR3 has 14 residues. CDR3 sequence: CASKSDRGSDEQFF. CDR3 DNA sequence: TGTGCCAGCAAGTCGGACAGGGGGAGTGATGAGCAGTTCTTC.

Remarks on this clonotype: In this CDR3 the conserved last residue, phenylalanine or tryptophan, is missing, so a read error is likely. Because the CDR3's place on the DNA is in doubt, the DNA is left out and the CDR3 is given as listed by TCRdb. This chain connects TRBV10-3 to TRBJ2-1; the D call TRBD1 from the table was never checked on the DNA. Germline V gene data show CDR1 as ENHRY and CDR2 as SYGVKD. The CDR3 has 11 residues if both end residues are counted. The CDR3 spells CAISDGDRVVI.

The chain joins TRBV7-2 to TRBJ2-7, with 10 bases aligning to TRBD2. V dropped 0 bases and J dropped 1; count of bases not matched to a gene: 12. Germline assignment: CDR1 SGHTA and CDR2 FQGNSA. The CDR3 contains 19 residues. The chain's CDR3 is CASSLALKRTSGDSYEQYF. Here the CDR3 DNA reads TGTGCCAGCAGCTTAGCCCTTAAACGAACTAGCGGGGATTCCTACGAGCAGTACTTC.

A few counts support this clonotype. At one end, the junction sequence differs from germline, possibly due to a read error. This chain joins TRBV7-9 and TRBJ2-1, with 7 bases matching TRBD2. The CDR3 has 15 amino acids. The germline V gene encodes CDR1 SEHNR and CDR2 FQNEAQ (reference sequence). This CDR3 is CGSSSSGPSYNEQFF. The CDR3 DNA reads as TGTGGCAGCAGCTCTAGCGGACCCTCCTACAATGAGCAGTTCTTC.